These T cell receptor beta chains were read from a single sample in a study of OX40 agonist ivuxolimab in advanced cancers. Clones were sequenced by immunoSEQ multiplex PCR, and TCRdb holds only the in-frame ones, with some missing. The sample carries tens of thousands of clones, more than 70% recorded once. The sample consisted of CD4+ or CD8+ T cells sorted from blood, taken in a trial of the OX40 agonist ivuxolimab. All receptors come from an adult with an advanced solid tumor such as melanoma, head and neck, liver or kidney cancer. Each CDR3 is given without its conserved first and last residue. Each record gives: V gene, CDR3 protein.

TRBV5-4 ASSLGGQLAKNIQY
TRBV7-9 ASTPGALNTEAF
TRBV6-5 ASSYTGQGLQETQY
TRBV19 ASTADTGNTIY
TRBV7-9 ASSARRQSTSDPQF
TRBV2 ASSEALQGTQPQH
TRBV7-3 ASSSGTSGGSDTQY
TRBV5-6 ASSPLGGAYEQY
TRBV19 ASSIGTANTGELF
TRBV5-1 ASSELTGNTIY
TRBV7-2 ASGQGVAQPQH
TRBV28 ASRGPNRIYGYT
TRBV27 ASSFSRGIGYT
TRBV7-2 ASSPPMNTEAF
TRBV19 ASSIPGRKAF
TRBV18 ASSSTSYEQY
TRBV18 ASSPPEKDSYGYT